This T cell receptor (beta chain) was found in a study of blood T cell repertoires in COVID-19. Turning to the study itself: COVID-19 samples from acute and convalescent phases originated in the United States, Italy and Spain. Sources were T cells, B-cell-depleted T cells, or PBMCs; the material itself was cDNA or gDNA.

A single count supports this clone. Germline V gene data show CDR1 as MGHDK and CDR2 as SYGVNS. Trimming shortened V by 7 bases and J by 10 bases, and 8 bases separated the two germline ends. This CDR3 region has 10 residues. As processed by the authors: Nucleated cell counts were estimated from reference gene primer amplification. Profiled with immunoSEQ multiplex PCR; TCRdb holds only in-frame clones, not every one. Clonal size and the V and J genes are those of that table, whereas D and trimming came from the DNA. Of 250,000 or so clones detected, about 90% appear once; the ten largest clones hold 3% to 3.5%.

This chain links TRBV25-1 with TRBJ2-1, with a possible D match to TRBD1 (6 bases). This sequence originates from a young man with active or convalescent COVID-19. Source material: peripheral blood. The CDR3 sequence: CASKGEEQFF. In DNA form, the CDR3 reads TGTGCCAGCAAGGGGGAGGAGCAGTTCTTC.